This T cell receptor (beta chain) was captured in a study of T cell changes during pregnancy in multiple sclerosis. The data were produced by immunoSEQ multiplex PCR, yet TCRdb's version contains in-frame clones alone and is incomplete. Here the sample spans more than 25,000 clones, approximately 86% being singletons. With 1 base removed from V and 2 bases from J, the gap between germline ends came to 9 bases. CDR3 size: 14 residues. Germline-derived CDR1 and CDR2 are MDHEN and SYDVKM. V and J are TRBV28 and TRBJ2-7; D gene unclear. The source is a female donor with multiple sclerosis, enrolled in a pregnancy study. Sequencing was performed on CD8+ T cells from peripheral blood mononuclear cells, taken in the first trimester of pregnancy. The DNA for the CDR3 is TGTGCCAGCAGTTTATATACCGAGACCTACGAGCAGTACTTC. This encodes CASSLYTETYEQYF.